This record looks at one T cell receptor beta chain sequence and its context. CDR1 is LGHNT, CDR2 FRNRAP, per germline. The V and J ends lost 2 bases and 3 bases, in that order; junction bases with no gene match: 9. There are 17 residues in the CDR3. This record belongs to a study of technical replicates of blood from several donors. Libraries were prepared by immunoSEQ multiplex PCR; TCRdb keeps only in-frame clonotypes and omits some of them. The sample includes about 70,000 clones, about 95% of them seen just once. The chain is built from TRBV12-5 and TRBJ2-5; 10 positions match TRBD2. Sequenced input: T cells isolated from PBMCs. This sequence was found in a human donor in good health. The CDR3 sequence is CASGLKLAGATKETQYF. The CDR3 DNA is TGTGCTAGTGGTTTGAAGCTAGCGGGGGCCACCAAAGAGACCCAGTACTTC. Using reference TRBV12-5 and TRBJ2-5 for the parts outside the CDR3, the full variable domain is DARVTQTPRHKVTEMGQEVTMRCQPILGHNTVFWYRQTMMQGLELLAYFRNRAPLDDSGMPKDRFSAEMPDATLATLKIQPSEPRDSAVYFCASGLKLAGATKETQYFGPGTRLLVL.